These T cell receptor beta chains were read from a single sample in a study of siplizumab effects on memory and regulatory T cells. Sequencing was performed with immunoSEQ multiplex PCR; in TCRdb, only in-frame clones are kept and a portion is missing. Of 97,000 or so clones listed, about 94% were seen once; the top ten hold about 1.1%. Sequenced input: CD4+ T cells sorted from blood. The receptors were gathered from a human donor in good health. Both conserved end residues are part of each CDR3. A D gene is named only where the DNA matches it firmly. Clone size appears in some rows only: once, few, many, or a class for an expanded clone.

J	V	D	size	DNA	CDR3
TRBJ2-7	TRBV27	.	.	TGTGCCAGCAGTTTTTTGGGACCTAGGACCTACGAGCAGTACTTC	CASSFLGPRTYEQYF
TRBJ2-5	TRBV29-1	.	once	TGCAGCGTTGGGGGGCGAGAGACCCAGTACTTC	CSVGGRETQYF
TRBJ2-7	TRBV18	.	.	TGTGCCAGCTCGCAGAAGACAGGACGGCTCTTTGACGAGCAGTACTTC	CASSQKTGRLFDEQYF
TRBJ2-5	TRBV6-4	.	many	TGTGCCACCGTGGAGACCCAGTACTTC	CATVETQYF
TRBJ1-4	TRBV30	.	.	TGTGCCTGGAGTGTTAGACCCCCTAATGAAAAACTGTTTTTT	CAWSVRPPNEKLFF
TRBJ2-1	TRBV6-6	.	.	TGTGCCAGCAGTTACGACGGGTCCTACAATGAGCAGTTCTTC	CASSYDGSYNEQFF
TRBJ2-3	TRBV10-1	.	few	TGCGCCAGCAGTGATACGGGGTACACAGATACGCAGTATTTT	CASSDTGYTDTQYF
TRBJ2-1	TRBV11-2	TRBD1	.	TGTGCCAGCAGCTTACAGGGGGCTCGGAATGAGCAGTTCTTC	CASSLQGARNEQFF
TRBJ2-3	TRBV5-1	.	.	TGCGCCAGCAGCCCTGATTATAGCACAGATACGCAGTATTTT	CASSPDYSTDTQYF
TRBJ2-7	TRBV27	.	few	TGTGCCAGCAGTTTCGGTCGGGTACCCACCTACGAGCAGTACTTC	CASSFGRVPTYEQYF
TRBJ2-4	TRBV2	.	.	TGTGCCAGCAGTGGGCTCCAGGGACTTGGCAAAAACATTCAGTACTTC	CASSGLQGLGKNIQYF
TRBJ1-2	TRBV29-1	TRBD1	.	TGCAGCGCCGACAGGGACCTCAACTATGGCTACACCTTC	CSADRDLNYGYTF
TRBJ2-3	TRBV9	TRBD2	.	TGTGCCAGCAGCGTAGGGGGGGGAAGCCCAGATACGCAGTATTTT	CASSVGGGSPDTQYF
TRBJ2-6	TRBV6-5	TRBD1	.	TGTGCCAGCCGGACAGGGTCCACTGGGGCCAACGTCCTGACTTTC	CASRTGSTGANVLTF
TRBJ2-7	TRBV4-1	.	.	TGCGCCAGCAGCTATCGGACAACCACCTACGAGCAGTACTTC	CASSYRTTTYEQYF